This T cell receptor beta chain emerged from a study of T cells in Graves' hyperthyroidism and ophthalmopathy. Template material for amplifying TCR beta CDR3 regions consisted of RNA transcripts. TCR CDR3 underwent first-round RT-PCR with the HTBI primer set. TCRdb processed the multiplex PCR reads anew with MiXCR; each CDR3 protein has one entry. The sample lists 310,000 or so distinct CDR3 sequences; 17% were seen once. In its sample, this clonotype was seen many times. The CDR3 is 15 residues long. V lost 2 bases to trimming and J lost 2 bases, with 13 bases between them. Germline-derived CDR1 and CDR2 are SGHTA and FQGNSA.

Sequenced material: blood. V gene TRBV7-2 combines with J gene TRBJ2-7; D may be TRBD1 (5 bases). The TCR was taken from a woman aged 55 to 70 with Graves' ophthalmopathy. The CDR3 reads CASSLITGRTYEQYF. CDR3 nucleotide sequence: TGTGCCAGCAGCTTAATCACAGGCAGAACCTACGAGCAGTACTTC.